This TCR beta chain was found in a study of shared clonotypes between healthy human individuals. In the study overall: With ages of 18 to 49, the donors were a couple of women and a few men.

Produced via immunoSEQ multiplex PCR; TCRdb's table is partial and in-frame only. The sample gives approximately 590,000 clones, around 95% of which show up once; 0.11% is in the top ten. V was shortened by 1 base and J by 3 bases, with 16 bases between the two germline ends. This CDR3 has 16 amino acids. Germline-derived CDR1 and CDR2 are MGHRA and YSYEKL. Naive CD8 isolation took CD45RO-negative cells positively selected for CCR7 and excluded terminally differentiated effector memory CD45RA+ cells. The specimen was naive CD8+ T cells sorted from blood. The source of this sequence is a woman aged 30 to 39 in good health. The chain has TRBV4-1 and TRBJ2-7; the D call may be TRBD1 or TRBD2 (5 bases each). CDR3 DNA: TGCGCCAGCAGCCAAGGTGGGGACCTGATAAGCTACGAGCAGTACTTC. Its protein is CASSQGGDLISYEQYF.